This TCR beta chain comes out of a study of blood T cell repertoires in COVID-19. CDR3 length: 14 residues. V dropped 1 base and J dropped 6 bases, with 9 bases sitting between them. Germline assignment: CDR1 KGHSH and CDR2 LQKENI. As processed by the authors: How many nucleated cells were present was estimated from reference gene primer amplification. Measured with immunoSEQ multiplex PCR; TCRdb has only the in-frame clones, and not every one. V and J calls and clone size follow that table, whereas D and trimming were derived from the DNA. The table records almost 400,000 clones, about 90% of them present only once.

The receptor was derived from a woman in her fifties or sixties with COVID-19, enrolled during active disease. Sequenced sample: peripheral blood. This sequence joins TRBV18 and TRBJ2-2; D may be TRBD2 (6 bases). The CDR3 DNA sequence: TGTGCCAGCTCACCACGTGGGGAGGCCGGGGAGCTGTTTTTT. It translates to CASSPRGEAGELFF.